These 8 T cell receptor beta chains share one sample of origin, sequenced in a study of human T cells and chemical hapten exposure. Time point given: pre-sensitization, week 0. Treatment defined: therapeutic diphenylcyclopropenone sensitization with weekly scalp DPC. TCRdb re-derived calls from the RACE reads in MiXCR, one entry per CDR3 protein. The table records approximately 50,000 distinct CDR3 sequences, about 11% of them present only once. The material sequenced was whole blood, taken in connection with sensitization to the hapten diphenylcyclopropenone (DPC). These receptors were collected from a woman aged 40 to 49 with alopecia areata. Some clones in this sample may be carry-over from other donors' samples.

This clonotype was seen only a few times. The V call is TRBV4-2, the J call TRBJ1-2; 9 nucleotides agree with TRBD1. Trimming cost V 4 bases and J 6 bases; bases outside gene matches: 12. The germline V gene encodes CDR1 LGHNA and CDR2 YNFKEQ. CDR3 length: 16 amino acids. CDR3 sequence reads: CASSLDRGNKRDGYTF. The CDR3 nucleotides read TGTGCCAGCAGCCTTGACAGGGGGAATAAGCGCGATGGCTACACCTTC.

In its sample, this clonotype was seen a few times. The CDR3 region is CAWSVTWNNEQFF. DNA for the CDR3: TGTGCCTGGAGTGTAACCTGGAACAATGAGCAGTTCTTC. The chain is built from TRBV30 and TRBJ2-1; no reliable D call. The CDR3 is 13 residues long. Germline V lookup: CDR1 GTSNPN, CDR2 SVGIG (reference sequence). Deletions cut 0 bases from V and 5 bases from J, with 8 bases between. The full variable domain, completed using reference TRBV30 and TRBJ2-1, is SQTIHQWPATLVQPVGSPLSLECTVEGTSNPNLYWYRQAAGRGLQLLFYSVGIGQISSEVPQNLSASRPQDRQFILSSKKLLLSDSGFYLCAWSVTWNNEQFFGPGTRLTVL.

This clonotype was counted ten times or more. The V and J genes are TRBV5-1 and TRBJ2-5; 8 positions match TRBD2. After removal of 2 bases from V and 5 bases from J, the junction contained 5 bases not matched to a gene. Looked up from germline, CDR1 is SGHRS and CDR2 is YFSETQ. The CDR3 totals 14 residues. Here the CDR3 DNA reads TGCGCCAGCAGCTTCAGCGGGAGTGGTGAGACCCAGTACTTC. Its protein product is CASSFSGSGETQYF.

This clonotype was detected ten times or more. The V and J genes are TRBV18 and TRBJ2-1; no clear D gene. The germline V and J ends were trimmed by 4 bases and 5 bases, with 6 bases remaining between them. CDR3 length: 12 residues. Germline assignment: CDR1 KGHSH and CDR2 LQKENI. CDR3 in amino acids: CASSLSNNEQFF. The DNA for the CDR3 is TGTGCCAGCTCACTATCCAACAATGAGCAGTTCTTC. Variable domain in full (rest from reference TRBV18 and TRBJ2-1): NAGVMQNPRHLVRRRGQEARLRCSPMKGHSHVYWYRQLPEEGLKFMVYLQKENIIDESGMPKERFSAEFPKEGPSILRIQQVVRGDSAAYFCASSLSNNEQFFGPGTRLTVL.

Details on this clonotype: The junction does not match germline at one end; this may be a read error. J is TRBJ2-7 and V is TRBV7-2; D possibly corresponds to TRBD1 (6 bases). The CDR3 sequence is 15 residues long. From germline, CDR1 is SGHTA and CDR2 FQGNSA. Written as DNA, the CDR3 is TGTGTCAGCAGCTTAGGGGCTCAGGGGATATACGAGCAGTACTTC. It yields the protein CVSSLGAQGIYEQYF.

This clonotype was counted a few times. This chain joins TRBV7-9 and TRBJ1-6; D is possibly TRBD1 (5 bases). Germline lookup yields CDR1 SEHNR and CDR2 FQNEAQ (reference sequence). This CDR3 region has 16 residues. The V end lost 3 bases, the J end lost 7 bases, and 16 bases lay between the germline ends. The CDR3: CASSFILGRVNSPLHF. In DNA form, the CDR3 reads TGTGCCAGCAGCTTCATATTGGGCAGGGTGAATTCACCCCTCCACTTT.

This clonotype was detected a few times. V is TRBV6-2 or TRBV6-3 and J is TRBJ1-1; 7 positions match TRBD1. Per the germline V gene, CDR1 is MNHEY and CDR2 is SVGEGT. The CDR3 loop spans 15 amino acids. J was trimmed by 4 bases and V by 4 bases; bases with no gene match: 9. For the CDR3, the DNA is TGTGCCAGCAGTTCCACCCAGGGGGAGCGCACTGAAGCTTTCTTT. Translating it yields CASSSTQGERTEAFF.

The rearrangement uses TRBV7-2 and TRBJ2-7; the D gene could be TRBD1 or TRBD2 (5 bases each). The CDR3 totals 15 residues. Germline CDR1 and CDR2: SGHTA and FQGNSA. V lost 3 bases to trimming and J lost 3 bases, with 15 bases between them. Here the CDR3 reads CASSFTGTAYYEQYF. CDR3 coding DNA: TGTGCCAGCAGCTTCACCGGGACGGCCTACTACGAGCAGTACTTC.